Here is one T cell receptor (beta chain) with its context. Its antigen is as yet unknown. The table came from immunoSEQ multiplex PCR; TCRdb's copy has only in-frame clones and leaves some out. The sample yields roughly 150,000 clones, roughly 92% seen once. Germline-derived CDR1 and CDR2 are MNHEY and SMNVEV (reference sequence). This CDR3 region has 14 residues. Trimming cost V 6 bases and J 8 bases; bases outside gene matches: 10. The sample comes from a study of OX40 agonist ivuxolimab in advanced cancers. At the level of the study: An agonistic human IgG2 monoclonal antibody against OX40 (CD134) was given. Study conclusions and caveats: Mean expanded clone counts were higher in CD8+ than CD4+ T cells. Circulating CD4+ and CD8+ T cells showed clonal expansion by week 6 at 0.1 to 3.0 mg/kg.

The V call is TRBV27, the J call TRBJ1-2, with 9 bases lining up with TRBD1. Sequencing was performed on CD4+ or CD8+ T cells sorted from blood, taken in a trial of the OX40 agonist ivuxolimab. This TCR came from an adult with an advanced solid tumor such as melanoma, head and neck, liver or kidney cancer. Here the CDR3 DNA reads TGTGCCAGCAGCCCGGACAGGGGAGAAGGGGGCTACACCTTC. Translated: CASSPDRGEGGYTF.